Here is one T cell receptor beta chain with its context. Time point indicated: newly diagnosed GD, antithyroid drugs for less than 3 months. Extracted RNA from PBMCs served as the source of the TCR library. Patients were from an endocrinology department in Xi'an, China. CDR1 MDHEN and CDR2 SYDVKM come from the germline V gene. This CDR3 contains 11 residues. Trimming left V 6 bases short and J 4 bases short, with 4 bases between. The data are from a study of regulatory T cells in long-lasting Graves disease. HTBI primers from iRepertoire and Arm-PCR of CDR3 regions yielded the TCR beta libraries. TCRdb processed the multiplex PCR reads anew with MiXCR; each CDR3 protein has one entry. Among 400,000 to 500,000 distinct CDR3 sequences listed, less than 15% were seen once. These data were likewise used in another study, on T cells in Graves' hyperthyroidism and ophthalmopathy. Turning to that study: Clonotypes that were expanded in thyroid above 0.001 mostly appeared in blood too.

The chain employs TRBV28 and TRBJ2-1; unclear D gene. The TCR was taken from a woman aged 45-65 years with Graves disease. This sample comprised peripheral blood mononuclear cells (PBMCs), obtained at new diagnosis, from a patient treated with antithyroid drugs. The CDR3 protein is CASRQYNEQFF. DNA for the CDR3: TGTGCCAGCAGACAGTACAATGAGCAGTTCTTC.